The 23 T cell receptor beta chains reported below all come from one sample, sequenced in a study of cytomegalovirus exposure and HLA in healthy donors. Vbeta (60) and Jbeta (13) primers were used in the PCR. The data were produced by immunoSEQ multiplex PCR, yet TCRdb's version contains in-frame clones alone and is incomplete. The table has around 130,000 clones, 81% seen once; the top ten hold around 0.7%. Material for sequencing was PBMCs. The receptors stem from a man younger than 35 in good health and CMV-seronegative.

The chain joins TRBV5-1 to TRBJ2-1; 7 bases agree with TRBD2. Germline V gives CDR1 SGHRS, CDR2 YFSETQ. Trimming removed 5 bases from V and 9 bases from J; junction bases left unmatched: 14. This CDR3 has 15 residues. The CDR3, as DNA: TGCGCCAGCAGGTCGTCATTGGGGAGCGGGGTTGAGCAGTTCTTC. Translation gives CASRSSLGSGVEQFF. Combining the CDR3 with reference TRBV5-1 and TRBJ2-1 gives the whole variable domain KAGVTQTPRYLIKTRGQQVTLSCSPISGHRSVSWYQQTPGQGLQFLFEYFSETQRNKGNFPGRFSGRQFSNSRSEMNVSTLELGDSALYLCASRSSLGSGVEQFFGPGTRLTVL.

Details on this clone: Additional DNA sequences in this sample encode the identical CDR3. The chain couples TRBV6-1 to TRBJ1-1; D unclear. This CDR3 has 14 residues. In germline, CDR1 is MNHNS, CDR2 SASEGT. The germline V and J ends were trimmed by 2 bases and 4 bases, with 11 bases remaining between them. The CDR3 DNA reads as TGTGCCAGCAGTGAAACGGGGAGAAGCACTGAAGCTTTCTTT. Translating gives CASSETGRSTEAFF.

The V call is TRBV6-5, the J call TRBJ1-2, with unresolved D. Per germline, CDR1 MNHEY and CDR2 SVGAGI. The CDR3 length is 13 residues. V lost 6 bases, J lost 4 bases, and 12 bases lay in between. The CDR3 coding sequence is TGTGCCAGCAGACCCGTCGACATCTATGGCTACACCTTC. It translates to CASRPVDIYGYTF.

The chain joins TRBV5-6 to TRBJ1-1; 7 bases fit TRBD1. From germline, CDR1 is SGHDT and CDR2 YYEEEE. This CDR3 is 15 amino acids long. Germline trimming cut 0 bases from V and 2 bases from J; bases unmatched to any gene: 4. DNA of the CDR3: TGTGCCAGCAGCTTGGTCCGGACAGGAAACACTGAAGCTTTCTTT. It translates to CASSLVRTGNTEAFF.

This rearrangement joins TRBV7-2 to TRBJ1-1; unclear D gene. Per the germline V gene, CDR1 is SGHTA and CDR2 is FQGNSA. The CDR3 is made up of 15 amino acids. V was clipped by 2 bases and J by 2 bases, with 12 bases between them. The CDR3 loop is CASSLSAGANTEAFF. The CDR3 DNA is TGTGCCAGCAGCTTATCTGCCGGAGCTAACACTGAAGCTTTCTTT. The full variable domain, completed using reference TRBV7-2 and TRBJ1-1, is GAGVSQSPSNKVTEKGKDVELRCDPISGHTALYWYRQSLGQGLEFLIYFQGNSAPDKSGLPSDRFSAERTGGSVSTLTIQRTQQEDSAVYLCASSLSAGANTEAFFGQGTRLTVV.

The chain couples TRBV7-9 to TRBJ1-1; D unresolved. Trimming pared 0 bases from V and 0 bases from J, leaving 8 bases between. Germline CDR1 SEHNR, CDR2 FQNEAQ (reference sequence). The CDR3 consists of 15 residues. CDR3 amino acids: CASSLARMLNTEAFF. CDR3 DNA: TGTGCCAGCAGCTTAGCGAGAATGCTGAACACTGAAGCTTTCTTT.

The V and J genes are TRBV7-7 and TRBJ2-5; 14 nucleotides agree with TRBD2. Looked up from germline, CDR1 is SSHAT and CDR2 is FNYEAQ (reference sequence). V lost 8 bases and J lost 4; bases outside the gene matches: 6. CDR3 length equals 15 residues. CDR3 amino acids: CASGQGLAGVETQYF. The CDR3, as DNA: TGTGCCAGCGGACAGGGACTAGCGGGGGTAGAGACCCAGTACTTC.

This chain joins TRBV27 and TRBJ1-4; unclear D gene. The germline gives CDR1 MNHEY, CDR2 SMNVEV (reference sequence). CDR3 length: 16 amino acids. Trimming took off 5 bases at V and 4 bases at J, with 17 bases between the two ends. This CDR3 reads CASSPERRMGNEKLFF. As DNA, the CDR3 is TGTGCCAGCAGTCCAGAGAGGCGGATGGGTAATGAAAAACTGTTTTTT.

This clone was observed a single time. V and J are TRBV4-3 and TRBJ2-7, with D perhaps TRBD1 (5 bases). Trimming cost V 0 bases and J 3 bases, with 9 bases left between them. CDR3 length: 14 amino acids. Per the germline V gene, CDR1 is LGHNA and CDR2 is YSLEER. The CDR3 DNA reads TGCGCCAGCAGCCAAGATTGGGGCAGCTACGAGCAGTACTTC. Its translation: CASSQDWGSYEQYF.

The CDR3: CASSVTANQPQHF. The CDR3 DNA sequence: TGTGCCAGCAGCGTGACAGCCAATCAGCCCCAGCATTTT. The chain has TRBV5-5 and TRBJ1-5; possibly TRBD1 for D (5 bases). From germline, CDR1 is SGHKS and CDR2 YYEKEE (reference sequence). The CDR3 sequence is 13 residues long. V shed 4 bases and J shed 3 bases, with 8 bases lying between them.

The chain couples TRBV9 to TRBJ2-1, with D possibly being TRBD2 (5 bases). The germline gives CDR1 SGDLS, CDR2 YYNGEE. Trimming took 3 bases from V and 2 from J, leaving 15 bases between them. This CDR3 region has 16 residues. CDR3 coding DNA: TGTGCCAGCAGCGCGAGGAAGTCCGGGGCCTACAATGAGCAGTTCTTC. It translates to CASSARKSGAYNEQFF.

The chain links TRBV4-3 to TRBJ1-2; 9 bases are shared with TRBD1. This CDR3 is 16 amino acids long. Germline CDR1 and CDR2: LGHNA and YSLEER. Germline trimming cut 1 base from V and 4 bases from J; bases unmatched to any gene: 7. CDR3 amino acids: CASSQVLGQGLYGYTF. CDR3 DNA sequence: TGCGCCAGCAGCCAAGTTTTGGGACAGGGTCTCTATGGCTACACCTTC.

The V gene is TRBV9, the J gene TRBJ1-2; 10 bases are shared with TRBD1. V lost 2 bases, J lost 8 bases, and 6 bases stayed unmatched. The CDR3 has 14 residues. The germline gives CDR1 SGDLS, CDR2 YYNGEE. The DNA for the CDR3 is TGTGCCAGCAGCGTCGCCGGGACAGGGGAAGGCTACACCTTC. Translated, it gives CASSVAGTGEGYTF.

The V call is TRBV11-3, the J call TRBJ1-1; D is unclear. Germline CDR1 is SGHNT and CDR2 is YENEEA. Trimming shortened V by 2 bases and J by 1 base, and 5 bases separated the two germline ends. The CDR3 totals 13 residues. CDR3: CASSLRRNTEAFF. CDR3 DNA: TGTGCCAGCAGCTTAAGGAGGAACACTGAAGCTTTCTTT.

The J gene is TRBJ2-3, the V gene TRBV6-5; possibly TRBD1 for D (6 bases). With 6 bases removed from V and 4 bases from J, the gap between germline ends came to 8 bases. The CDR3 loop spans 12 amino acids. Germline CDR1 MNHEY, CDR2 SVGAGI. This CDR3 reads CASRNRADTQYF. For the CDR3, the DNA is TGTGCCAGCAGAAACAGGGCAGATACGCAGTATTTT.

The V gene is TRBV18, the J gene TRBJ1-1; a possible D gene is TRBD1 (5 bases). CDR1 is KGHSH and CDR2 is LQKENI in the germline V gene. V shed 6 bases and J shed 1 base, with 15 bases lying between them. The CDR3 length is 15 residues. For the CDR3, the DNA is TGTGCCAGCTCCTCCGGGGGTGGGAGGAACACTGAAGCTTTCTTT. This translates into CASSSGGGRNTEAFF.

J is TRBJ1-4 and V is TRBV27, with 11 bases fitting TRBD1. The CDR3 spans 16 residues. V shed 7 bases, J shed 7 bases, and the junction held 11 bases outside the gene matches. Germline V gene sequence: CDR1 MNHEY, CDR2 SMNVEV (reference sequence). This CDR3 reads CASTPNPGQGGEKLFF. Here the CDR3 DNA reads TGTGCCAGCACACCTAACCCGGGACAGGGGGGTGAAAAACTGTTTTTT.

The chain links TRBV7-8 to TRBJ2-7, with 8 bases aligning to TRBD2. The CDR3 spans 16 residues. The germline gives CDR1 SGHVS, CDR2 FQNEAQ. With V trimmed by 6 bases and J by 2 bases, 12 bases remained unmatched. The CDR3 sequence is CASRTGGSFGPYEQYF. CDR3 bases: TGTGCCAGCAGAACGGGGGGGTCCTTCGGTCCCTACGAGCAGTACTTC.

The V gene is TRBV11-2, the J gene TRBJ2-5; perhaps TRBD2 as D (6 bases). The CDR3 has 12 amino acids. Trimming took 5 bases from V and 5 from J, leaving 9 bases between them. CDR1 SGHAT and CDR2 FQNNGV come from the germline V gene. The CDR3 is CASSPSVETQYF. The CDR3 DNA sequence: TGTGCCAGCAGCCCTAGCGTTGAGACCCAGTACTTC.

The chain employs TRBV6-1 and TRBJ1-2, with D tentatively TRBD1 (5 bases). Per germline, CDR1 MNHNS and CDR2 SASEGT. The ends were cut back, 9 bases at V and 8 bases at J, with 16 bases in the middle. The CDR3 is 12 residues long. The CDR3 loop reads CASPLPTAGYTF. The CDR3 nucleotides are TGTGCCAGTCCTCTCCCGACAGCAGGCTACACCTTC.

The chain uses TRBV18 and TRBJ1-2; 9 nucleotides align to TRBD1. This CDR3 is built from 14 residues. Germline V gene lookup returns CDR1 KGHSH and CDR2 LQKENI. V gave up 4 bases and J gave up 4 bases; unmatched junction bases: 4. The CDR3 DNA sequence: TGTGCCAGCTCACGGACAGGGGACGCCTATGGCTACACCTTC. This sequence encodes CASSRTGDAYGYTF.

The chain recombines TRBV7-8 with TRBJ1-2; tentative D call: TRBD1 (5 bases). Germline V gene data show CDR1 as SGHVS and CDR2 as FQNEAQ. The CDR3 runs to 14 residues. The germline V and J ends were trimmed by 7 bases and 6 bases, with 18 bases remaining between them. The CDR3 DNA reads TGTGCCAGCACCCCATATCCGGGACTCCATGGCTACACCTTC. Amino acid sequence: CASTPYPGLHGYTF.

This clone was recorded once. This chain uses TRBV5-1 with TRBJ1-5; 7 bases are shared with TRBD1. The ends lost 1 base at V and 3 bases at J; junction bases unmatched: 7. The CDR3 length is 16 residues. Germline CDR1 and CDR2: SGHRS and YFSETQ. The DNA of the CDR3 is TGCGCCAGCAGCTTGTTCCCCGGACAGGACAATCAGCCCCAGCATTTT. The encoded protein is CASSLFPGQDNQPQHF.